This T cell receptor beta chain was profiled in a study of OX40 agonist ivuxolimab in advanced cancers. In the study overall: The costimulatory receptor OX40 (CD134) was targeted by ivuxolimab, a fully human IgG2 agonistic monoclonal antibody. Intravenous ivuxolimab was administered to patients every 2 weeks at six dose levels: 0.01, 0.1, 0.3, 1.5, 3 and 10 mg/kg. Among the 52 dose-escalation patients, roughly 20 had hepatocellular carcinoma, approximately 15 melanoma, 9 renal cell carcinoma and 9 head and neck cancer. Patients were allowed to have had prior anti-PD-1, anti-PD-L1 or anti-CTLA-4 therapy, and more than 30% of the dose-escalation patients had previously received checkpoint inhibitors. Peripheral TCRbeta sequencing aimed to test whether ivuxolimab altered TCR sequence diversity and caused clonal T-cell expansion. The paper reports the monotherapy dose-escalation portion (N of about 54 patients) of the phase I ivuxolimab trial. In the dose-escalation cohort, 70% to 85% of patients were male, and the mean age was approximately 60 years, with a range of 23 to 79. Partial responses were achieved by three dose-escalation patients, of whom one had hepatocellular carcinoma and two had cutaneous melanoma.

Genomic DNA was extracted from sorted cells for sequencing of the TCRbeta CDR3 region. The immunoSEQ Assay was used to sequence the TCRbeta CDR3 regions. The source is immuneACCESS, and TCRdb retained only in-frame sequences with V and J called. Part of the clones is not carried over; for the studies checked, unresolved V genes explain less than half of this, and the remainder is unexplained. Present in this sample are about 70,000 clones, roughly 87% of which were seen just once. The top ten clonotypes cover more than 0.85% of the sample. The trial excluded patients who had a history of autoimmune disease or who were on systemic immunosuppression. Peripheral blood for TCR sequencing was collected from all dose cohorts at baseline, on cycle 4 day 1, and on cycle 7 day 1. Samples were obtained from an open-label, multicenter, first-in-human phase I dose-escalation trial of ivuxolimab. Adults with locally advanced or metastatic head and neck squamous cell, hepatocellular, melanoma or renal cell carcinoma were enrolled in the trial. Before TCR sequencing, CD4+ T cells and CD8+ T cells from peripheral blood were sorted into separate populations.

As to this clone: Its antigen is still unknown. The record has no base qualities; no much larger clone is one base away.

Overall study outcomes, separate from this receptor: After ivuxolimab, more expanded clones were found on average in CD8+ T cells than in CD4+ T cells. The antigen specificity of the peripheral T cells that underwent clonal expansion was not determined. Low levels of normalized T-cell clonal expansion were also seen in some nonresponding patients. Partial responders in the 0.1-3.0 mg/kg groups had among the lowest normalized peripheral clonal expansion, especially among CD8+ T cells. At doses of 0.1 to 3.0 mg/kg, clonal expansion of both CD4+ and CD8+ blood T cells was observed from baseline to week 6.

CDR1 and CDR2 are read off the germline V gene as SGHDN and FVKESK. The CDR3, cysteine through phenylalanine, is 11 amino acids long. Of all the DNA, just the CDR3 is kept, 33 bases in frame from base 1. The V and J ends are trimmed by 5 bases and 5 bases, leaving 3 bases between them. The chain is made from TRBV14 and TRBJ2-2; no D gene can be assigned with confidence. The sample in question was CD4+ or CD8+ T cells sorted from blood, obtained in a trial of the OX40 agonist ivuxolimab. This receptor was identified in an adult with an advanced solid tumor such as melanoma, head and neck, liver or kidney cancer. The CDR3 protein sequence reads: CASSRTGELFF. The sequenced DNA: TGTGCCAGCAGCAGGACCGGGGAGCTGTTTTTT.